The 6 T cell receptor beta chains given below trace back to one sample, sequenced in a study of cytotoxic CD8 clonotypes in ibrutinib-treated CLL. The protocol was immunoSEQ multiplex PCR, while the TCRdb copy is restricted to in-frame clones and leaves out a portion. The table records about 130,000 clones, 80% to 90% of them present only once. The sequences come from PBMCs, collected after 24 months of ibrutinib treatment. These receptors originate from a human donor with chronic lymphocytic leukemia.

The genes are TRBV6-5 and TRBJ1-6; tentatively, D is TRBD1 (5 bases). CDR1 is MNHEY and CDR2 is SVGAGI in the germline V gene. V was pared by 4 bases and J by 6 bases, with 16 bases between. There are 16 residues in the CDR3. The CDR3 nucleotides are TGTGCCAGCAGTTTCGGATTCAGGCAGGGTAATTCACCCCTCCACTTT. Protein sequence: CASSFGFRQGNSPLHF.

The CDR3 sequence: CASSIRREGTDTQYF. The CDR3 DNA follows: TGTGCCAGTAGTATTAGACGGGAGGGCACAGATACGCAGTATTTT. The V gene is TRBV19, the J gene TRBJ2-3; TRBD2 matches at 7 bases. This CDR3 region has 15 residues. The V gene end was trimmed by 3 bases and the J gene end by 1 base; junction bases not matched to a gene: 4. The V gene's germline CDR1 is LNHDA and CDR2 SQIVND (reference sequence). The entire variable domain, with the rest obtained from reference TRBV19 and TRBJ2-3, is as follows: DGGITQSPKYLFRKEGQNVTLSCEQNLNHDAMYWYRQDPGQGLRLIYYSQIVNDFQKGDIAEGYSVSREKKESFPLTVTSAQKNPTAFYLCASSIRREGTDTQYFGPGTRLTVL.

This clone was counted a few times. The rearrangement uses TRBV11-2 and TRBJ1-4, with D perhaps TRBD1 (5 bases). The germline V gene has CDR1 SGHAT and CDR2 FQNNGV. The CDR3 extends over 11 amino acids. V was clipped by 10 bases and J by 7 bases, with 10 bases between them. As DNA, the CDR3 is TGTGCCATCCCGCAGGGTGAAAAACTGTTTTTT. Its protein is CAIPQGEKLFF. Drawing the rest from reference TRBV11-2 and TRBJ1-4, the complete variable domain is EAGVAQSPRYKIIEKRQSVAFWCNPISGHATLYWYQQILGQGPKLLIQFQNNGVVDDSQLPKDRFSAERLKGVDSTLKIQPAKLEDSAVYLCAIPQGEKLFFGSGTQLSVL.

CDR3 in amino acids: CASSNVGSGGPRTPPYEQYF. The CDR3 DNA reads as TGTGCCAGCAGCAACGTTGGGTCGGGAGGCCCACGTACGCCTCCCTACGAGCAGTACTTC. The chain couples TRBV4-2 to TRBJ2-7; 7 positions match TRBD2. The CDR3 runs 20 residues. V shed 5 bases, J shed 2 bases, and the junction held 24 bases outside the gene matches. Germline CDR1 and CDR2: LGHNA and YNFKEQ.

The DNA of the CDR3 is TGTGCCAGCAGTTTATCCGCAGCCCCGAACACCGGGGAGCTGTTTTTT. Translated: CASSLSAAPNTGELFF. The V call is TRBV27, the J call TRBJ2-2; unclear D gene. The ends were cut back, 0 bases at V and 0 bases at J, with 8 bases in the middle. CDR1 MNHEY and CDR2 SMNVEV come from the germline V gene (reference sequence). The CDR3 is made up of 16 amino acids.

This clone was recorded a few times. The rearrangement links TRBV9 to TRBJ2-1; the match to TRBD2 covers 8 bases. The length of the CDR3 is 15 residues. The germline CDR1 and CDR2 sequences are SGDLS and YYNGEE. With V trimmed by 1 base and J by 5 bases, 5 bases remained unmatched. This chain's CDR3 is CASSVKARGDNEQFF. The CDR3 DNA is TGTGCCAGCAGCGTAAAAGCGCGGGGGGACAATGAGCAGTTCTTC.